This T cell receptor delta chain derives from a study of delta chains in infants with herpesvirus infections. General study results and limits: The public clonotype decayed quickly, seemingly gone after 2 to 3 months.

Trimming took 2 bases from V and 0 from J, leaving 22 bases between them. This CDR3 region has 19 residues. CDR1 is TSWWSYY and CDR2 is QGS in the germline V gene. Reverse transcription of PBMC RNA used primers specific for the gamma and delta chains. TCRdb re-called clones from the RT-PCR reads via CATT. This sample has some 1,500 delta-chain clones, with almost 30% found just once. Comments on this clone: What it binds is unknown.

This TCR derives from a human donor who was a Ugandan infant, either HIV-exposed or HIV-unexposed (not recorded which). The chain couples TRDV1 to TRDJ1, with a possible D match to TRDD2 (5 bases). Sequencing used peripheral blood, obtained at time point 1 of longitudinal follow-up. In DNA form, the CDR3 reads TGTGCTCTTGGGGAAGGACGTGGCCTTCGGCCGAGATACACCGATAAACTCATCTTT. Protein: CALGEGRGLRPRYTDKLIF.